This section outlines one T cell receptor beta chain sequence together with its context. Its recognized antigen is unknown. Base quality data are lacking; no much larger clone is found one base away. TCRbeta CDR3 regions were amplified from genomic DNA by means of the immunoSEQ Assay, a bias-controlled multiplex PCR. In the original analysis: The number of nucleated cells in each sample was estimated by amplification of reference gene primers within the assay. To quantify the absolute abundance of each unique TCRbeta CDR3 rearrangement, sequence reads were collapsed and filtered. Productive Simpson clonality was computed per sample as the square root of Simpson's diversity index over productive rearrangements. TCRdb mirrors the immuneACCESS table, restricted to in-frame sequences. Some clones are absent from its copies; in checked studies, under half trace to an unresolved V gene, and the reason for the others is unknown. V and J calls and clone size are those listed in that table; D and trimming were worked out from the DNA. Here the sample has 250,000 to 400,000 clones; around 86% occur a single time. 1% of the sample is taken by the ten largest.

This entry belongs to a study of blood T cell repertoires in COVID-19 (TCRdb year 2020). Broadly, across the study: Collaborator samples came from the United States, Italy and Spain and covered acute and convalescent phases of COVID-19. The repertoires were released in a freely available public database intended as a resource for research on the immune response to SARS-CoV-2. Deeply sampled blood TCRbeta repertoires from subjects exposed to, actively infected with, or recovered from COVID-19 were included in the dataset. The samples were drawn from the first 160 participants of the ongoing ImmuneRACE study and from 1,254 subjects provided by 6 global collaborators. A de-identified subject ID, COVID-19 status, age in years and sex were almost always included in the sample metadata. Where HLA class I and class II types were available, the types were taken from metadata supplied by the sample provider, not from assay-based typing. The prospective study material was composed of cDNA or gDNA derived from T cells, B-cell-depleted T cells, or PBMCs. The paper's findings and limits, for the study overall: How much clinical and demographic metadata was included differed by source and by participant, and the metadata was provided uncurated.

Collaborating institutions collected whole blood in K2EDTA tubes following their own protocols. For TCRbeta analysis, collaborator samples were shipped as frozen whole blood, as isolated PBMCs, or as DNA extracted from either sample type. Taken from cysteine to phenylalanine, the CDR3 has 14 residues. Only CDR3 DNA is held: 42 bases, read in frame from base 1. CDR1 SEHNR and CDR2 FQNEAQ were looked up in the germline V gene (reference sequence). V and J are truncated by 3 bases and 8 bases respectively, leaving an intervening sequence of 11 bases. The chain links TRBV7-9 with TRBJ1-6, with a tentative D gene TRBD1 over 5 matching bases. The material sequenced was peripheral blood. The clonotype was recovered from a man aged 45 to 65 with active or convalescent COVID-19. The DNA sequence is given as TGTGCCAGCAGCTTCTCCGGAGGGGATTCACCCCTCCACTTT. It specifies CASSFSGGDSPLHF.